This entry lists 5 T cell receptor beta chains sequenced from one sample in a study of blood T cell repertoires in COVID-19. Measured with immunoSEQ multiplex PCR; TCRdb has only the in-frame clones, and not every one. The repertoire includes about 140,000 clones, approximately 83% of them detected once, and less than 4% sits in the top ten. The specimen was peripheral blood. The receptors shown here come from a woman aged 55 to 70 with acute or convalescent COVID-19.

J is TRBJ1-4 and V is TRBV18; 7 nucleotides align to TRBD1. Looked up from germline, CDR1 is KGHSH and CDR2 is LQKENI. The CDR3 extends over 16 amino acids. V trimming: 2 bases; J trimming: 8 bases; junction bases outside the gene matches: 11. Here the CDR3 reads CASSPGLTGLGEKLFF. CDR3 bases: TGTGCCAGCTCACCAGGACTGACAGGGTTGGGGGAAAAACTGTTTTTT.

J is TRBJ2-3 and V is TRBV6-5; 8 bases map to TRBD2. The V and J ends lost 10 bases and 6 bases, in that order; junction bases with no gene match: 12. The CDR3 has 14 residues. Germline assignment: CDR1 MNHEY and CDR2 SVGAGI. CDR3 nucleotides: TGTGCCACCAGGGCAGCGGGAGTCGGCGATACGCAGTATTTT. It encodes CATRAAGVGDTQYF.

The table lists this clone with a few counts. This rearrangement joins TRBV5-1 to TRBJ1-6; perhaps TRBD1 as D (5 bases). Trimming shortened V by 4 bases and J by 7 bases, and 9 bases separated the two germline ends. The germline CDR1 and CDR2 sequences are SGHRS and YFSETQ. The CDR3 has 13 residues. CDR3 region: CASSAGRNSPLHF. CDR3 nucleotides: TGCGCCAGCAGCGCAGGGCGGAATTCACCCCTCCACTTT.

V gene TRBV2 combines with J gene TRBJ2-1; 9 nucleotides agree with TRBD1. The CDR3 length is 14 residues. Per germline, CDR1 SNHLY and CDR2 FYNNEI. Trimming removed 4 bases from V and 4 bases from J; junction bases left unmatched: 2. The CDR3 protein is CASSVGQGYNEQFF. CDR3 DNA sequence: TGTGCCAGCAGTGTGGGACAGGGATACAATGAGCAGTTCTTC.

CDR3 nucleotides: TGTGCCAGTAGTATAGTTGGTCAGGGGCCAAATGAGCAGTTCTTC. Residues: CASSIVGQGPNEQFF. The chain carries TRBV19 and TRBJ2-1; TRBD1 is a possible D gene (6 bases). From germline, CDR1 is LNHDA and CDR2 SQIVND (reference sequence). The V end was cut by 1 base, the J end by 7 bases, with 14 bases between. The CDR3 is made up of 15 amino acids.